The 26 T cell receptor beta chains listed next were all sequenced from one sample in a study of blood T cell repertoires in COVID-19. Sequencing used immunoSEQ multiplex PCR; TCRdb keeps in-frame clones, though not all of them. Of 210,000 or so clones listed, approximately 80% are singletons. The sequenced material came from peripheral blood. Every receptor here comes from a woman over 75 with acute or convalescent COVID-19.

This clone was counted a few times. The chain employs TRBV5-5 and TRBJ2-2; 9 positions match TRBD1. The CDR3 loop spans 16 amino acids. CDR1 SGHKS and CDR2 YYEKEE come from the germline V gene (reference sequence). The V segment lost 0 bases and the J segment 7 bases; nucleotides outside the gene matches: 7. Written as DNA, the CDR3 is TGTGCCAGCAGCTTGGCCGAACAGGGGGCGGGCGGGGAGCTGTTTTTT. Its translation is CASSLAEQGAGGELFF. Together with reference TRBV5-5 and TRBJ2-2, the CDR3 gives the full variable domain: DAGVTQSPTHLIKTRGQQVTLRCSPISGHKSVSWYQQVLGQGPQFIFQYYEKEERGRGNFPDRFSARQFPNYSSELNVNALLLGDSALYLCASSLAEQGAGGELFFGEGSRLTVL.

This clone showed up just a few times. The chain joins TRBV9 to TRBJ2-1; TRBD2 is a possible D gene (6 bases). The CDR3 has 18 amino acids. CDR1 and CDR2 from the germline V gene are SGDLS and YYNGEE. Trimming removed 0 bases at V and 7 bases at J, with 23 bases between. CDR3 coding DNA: TGTGCCAGCAGCGTAGCCTCGGGGGATAGGGGAATCAGGAATGAGCAGTTCTTC. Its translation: CASSVASGDRGIRNEQFF.

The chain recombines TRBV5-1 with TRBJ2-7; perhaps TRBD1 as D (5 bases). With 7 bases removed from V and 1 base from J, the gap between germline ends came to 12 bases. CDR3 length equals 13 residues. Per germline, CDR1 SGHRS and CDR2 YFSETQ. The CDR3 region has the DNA TGCGCCAGCGGTACAGGAGAATCCTACGAGCAGTACTTC. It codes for CASGTGESYEQYF. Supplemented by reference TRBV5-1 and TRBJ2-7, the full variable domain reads KAGVTQTPRYLIKTRGQQVTLSCSPISGHRSVSWYQQTPGQGLQFLFEYFSETQRNKGNFPGRFSGRQFSNSRSEMNVSTLELGDSALYLCASGTGESYEQYFGPGTRLTVT.

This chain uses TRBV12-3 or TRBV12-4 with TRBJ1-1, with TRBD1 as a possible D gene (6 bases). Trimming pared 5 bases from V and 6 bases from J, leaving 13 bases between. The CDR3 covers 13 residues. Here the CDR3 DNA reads TGTGCCAGCAGTCCGTCACAGGGCTCTGAAGCTTTCTTT. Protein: CASSPSQGSEAFF.

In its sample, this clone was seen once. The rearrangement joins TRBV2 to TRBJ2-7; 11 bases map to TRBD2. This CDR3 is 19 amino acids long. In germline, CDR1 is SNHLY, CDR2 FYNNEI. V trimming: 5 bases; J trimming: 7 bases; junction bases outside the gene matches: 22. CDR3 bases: TGTGCCAGCAGTACGTACCCCAGGGGGAGACTAGCGGGGTCGAGGGAGCAGTACTTC. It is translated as CASSTYPRGRLAGSREQYF. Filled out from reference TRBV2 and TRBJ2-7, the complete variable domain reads EPEVTQTPSHQVTQMGQEVILRCVPISNHLYFYWYRQILGQKVEFLVSFYNNEISEKSEIFDDQFSVERPDGSNFTLKIRSTKLEDSAMYFCASSTYPRGRLAGSREQYFGPGTRLTVT.

CDR3 bases: TGCGCCAGCAGCTTGGTAAGAGGGCGAGGCACCGGGGAGCTGTTTTTT. It codes for CASSLVRGRGTGELFF. This sequence joins TRBV5-1 and TRBJ2-2, with a weak D call TRBD2 (5 bases). The CDR3 is made up of 16 amino acids. Germline lookup yields CDR1 SGHRS and CDR2 YFSETQ. With 0 bases removed from V and 4 bases from J, the gap between germline ends came to 13 bases.

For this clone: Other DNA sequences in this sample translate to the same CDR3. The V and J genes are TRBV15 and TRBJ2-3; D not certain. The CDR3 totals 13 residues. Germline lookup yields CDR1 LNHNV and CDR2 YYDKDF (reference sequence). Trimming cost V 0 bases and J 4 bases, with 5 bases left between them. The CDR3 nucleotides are TGTGCCACCAGCAGAGATTTAGCAGATACGCAGTATTTT. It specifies CATSRDLADTQYF. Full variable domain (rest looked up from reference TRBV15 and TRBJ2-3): DAMVIQNPRYQVTQFGKPVTLSCSQTLNHNVMYWYQQKSSQAPKLLFHYYDKDFNNEADTPDNFQSRRPNTSFCFLDIRSPGLGDTAMYLCATSRDLADTQYFGPGTRLTVL.

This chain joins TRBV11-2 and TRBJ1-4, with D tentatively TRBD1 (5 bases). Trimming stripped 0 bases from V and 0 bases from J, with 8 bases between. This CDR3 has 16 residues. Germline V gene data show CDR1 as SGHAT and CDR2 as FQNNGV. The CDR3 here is CASSLDPGATNEKLFF. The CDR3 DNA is TGTGCCAGCAGCTTAGATCCGGGGGCAACTAATGAAAAACTGTTTTTT.

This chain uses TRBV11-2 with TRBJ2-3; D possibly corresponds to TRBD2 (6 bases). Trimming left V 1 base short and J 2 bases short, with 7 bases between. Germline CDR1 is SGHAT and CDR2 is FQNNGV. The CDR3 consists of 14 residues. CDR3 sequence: CASSLVAATDTQYF. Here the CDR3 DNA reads TGTGCCAGCAGCTTAGTAGCGGCCACAGATACGCAGTATTTT.

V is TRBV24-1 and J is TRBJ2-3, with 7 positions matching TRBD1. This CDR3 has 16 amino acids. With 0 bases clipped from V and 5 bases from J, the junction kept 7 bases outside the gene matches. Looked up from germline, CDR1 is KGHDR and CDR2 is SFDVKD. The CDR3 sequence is CATSDLQLGQEDTQYF. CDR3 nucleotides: TGTGCCACCAGTGATTTGCAATTAGGACAGGAAGATACGCAGTATTTT.

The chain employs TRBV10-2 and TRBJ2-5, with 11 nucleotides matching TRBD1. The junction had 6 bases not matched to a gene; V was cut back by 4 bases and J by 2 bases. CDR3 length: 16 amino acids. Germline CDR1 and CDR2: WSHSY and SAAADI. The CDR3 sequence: CASSGYGTGGQETQYF. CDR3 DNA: TGCGCCAGCAGTGGGTACGGGACAGGGGGACAAGAGACCCAGTACTTC.

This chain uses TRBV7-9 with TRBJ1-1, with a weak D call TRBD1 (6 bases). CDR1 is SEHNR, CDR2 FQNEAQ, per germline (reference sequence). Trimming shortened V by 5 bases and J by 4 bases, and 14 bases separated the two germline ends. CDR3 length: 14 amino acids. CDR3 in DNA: TGTGCCAGCAGCCGCGAGGGGGAGCGCACTGAAGCTTTCTTT. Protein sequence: CASSREGERTEAFF.

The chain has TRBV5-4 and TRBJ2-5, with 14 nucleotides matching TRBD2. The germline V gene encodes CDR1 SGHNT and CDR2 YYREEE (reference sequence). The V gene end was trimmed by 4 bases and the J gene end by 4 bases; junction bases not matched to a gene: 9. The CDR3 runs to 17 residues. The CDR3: CASSLGLAGALGETQYF. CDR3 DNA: TGTGCCAGCAGCCTGGGACTAGCGGGGGCCCTCGGAGAGACCCAGTACTTC. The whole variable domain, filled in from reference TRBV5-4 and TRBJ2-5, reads ETGVTQSPTHLIKTRGQQVTLRCSSQSGHNTVSWYQQALGQGPQFIFQYYREEENGRGNFPPRFSGLQFPNYSSELNVNALELDDSALYLCASSLGLAGALGETQYFGPGTRLLVL.

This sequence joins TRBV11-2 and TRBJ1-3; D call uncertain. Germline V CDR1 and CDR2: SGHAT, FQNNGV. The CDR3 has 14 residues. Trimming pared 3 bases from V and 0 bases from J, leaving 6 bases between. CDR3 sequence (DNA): TGTGCCAGCAGCTTCAAGAGCTCTGGAAACACCATATATTTT. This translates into CASSFKSSGNTIYF.

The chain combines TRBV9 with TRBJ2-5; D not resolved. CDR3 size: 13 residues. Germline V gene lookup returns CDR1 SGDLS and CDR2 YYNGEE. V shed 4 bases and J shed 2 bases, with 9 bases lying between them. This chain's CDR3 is CASSPRGQETQYF. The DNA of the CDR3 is TGTGCCAGCAGCCCTCGCGGTCAAGAGACCCAGTACTTC.

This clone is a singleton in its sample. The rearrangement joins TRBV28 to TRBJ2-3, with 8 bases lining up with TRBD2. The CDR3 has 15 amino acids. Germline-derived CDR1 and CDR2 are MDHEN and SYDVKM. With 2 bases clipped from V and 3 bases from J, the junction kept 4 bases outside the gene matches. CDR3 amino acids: CASSLRREGTDTQYF. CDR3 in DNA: TGTGCCAGCAGTTTAAGACGGGAGGGGACAGATACGCAGTATTTT.

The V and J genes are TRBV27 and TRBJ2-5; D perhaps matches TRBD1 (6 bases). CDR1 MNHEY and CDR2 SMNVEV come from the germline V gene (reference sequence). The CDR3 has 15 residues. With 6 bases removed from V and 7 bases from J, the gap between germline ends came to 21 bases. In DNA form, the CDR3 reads TGTGCCAGCAGACAGACAGGAGACCGCCGGGGGACCCAGTACTTC. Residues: CASRQTGDRRGTQYF.

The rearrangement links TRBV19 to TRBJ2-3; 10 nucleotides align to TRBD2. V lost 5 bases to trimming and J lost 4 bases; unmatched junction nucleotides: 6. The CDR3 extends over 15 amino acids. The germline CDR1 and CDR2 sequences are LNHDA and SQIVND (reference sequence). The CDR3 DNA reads TGTGCCAGTAGTCCTTTAGCGGGAGGCGCAGATACGCAGTATTTT. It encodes CASSPLAGGADTQYF.

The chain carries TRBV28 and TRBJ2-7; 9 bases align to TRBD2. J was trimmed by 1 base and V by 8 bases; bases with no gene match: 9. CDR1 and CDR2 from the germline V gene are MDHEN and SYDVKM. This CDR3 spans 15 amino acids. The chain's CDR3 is CASGRGAGGSYEQYF. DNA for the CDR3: TGTGCCAGCGGACGTGGGGCGGGAGGGTCCTACGAGCAGTACTTC. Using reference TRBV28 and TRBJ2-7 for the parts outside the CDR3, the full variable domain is DVKVTQSSRYLVKRTGEKVFLECVQDMDHENMFWYRQDPGLGLRLIYFSYDVKMKEKGDIPEGYSVSREKKERFSLILESASTNQTSMYLCASGRGAGGSYEQYFGPGTRLTVT.

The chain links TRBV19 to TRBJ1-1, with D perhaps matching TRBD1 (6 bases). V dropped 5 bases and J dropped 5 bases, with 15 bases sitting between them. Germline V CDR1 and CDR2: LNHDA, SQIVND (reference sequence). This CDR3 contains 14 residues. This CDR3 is CASSPDRRNTEAFF. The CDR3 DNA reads TGTGCCAGTAGTCCGGACAGAAGAAATACTGAAGCTTTCTTT.

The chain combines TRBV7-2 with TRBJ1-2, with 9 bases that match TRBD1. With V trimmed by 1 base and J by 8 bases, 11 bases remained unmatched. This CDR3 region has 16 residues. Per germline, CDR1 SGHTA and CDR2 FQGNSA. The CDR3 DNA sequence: TGTGCCAGCAGCTTAGAAGGACAGGGGCTCCTGGGAGGCTACACCTTC. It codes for CASSLEGQGLLGGYTF.

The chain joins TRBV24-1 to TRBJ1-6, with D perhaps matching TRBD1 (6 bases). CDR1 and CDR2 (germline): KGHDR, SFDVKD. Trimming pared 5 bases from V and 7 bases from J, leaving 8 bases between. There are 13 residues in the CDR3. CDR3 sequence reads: CATSGTENSPLHF. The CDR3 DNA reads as TGTGCCACCAGTGGGACAGAAAATTCACCCCTCCACTTT.

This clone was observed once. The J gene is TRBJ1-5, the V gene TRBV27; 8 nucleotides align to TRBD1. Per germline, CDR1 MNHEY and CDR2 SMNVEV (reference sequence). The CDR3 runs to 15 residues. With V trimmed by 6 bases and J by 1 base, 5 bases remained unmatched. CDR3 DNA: TGTGCCAGCAGCAGACAGGGGAGGAGCAATCAGCCCCAGCATTTT. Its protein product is CASSRQGRSNQPQHF.

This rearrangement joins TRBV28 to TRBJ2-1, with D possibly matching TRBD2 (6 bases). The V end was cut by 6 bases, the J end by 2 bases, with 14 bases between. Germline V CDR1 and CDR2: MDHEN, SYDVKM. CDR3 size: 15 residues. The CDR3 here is CASRVAERAYNEQFF. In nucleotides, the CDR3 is TGTGCCAGCAGGGTAGCGGAGCGAGCCTACAATGAGCAGTTCTTC.

This CDR3 reads CASSLLSSTTYEQYF. CDR3 bases: TGTGCCAGCAGTTTATTGTCTAGCACCACCTACGAGCAGTACTTC. The chain uses TRBV28 and TRBJ2-7, with D possibly matching TRBD2 (5 bases). The germline gives CDR1 MDHEN, CDR2 SYDVKM. The length of the CDR3 is 15 residues. Between the trimmed V and J ends, which lost 1 base and 2 bases, there was a span of 12 bases.

In DNA, the CDR3 is TGTGCCAGCAGCCAAGTACAGGGGAATGAAAAACTGTTTTTT. It encodes CASSQVQGNEKLFF. V and J are TRBV3-1 (or the pseudogene TRBV3-2) and TRBJ1-4, with 7 bases fitting TRBD1. The CDR3 has 14 amino acids. V trimming: 1 base; J trimming: 5 bases; junction bases outside the gene matches: 1. Per the germline V gene, CDR1 is LGHDT and CDR2 is YNNKEL (reference sequence).